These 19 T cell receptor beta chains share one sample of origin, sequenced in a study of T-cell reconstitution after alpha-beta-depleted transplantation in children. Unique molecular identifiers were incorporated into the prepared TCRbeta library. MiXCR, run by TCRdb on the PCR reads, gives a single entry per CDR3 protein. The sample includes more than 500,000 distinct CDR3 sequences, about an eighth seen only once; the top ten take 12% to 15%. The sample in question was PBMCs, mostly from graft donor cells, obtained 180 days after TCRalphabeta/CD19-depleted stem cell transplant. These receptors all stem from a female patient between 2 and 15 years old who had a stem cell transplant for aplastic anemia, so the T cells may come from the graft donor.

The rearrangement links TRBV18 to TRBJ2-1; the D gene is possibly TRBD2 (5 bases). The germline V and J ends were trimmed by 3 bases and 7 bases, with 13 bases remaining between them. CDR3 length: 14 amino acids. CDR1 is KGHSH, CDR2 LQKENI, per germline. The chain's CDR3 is CASSPRGVENEQFF. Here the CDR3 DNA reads TGTGCCAGCTCACCCCGGGGAGTGGAAAATGAGCAGTTCTTC.

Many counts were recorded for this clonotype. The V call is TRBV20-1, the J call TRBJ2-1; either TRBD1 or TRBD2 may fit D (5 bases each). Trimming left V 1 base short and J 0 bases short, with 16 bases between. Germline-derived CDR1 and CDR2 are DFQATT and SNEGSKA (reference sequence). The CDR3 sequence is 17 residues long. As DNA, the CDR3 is TGCAGTGCTAGAGCTTCGGGGCAGGCGAGCTCCTACAATGAGCAGTTCTTC. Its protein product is CSARASGQASSYNEQFF.

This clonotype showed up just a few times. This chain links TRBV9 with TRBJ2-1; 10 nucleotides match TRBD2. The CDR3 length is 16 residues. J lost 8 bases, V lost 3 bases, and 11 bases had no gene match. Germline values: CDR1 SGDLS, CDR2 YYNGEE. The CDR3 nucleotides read TGTGCCAGCAGCGCCTCCTCAGCGGGAGGGTACTATGAGCAGTTCTTC. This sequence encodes CASSASSAGGYYEQFF. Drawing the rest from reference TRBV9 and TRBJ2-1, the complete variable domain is DSGVTQTPKHLITATGQRVTLRCSPRSGDLSVYWYQQSLDQGLQFLIQYYNGEERAKGNILERFSAQQFPDLHSELNLSSLELGDSALYFCASSASSAGGYYEQFFGPGTRLTVL.

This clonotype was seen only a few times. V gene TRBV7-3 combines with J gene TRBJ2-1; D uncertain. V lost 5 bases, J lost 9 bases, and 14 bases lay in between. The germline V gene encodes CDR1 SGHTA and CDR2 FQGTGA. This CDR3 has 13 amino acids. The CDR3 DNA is TGTGCCAGCAGCCTCATAGGATCGGGTGAGCAGTTCTTC. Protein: CASSLIGSGEQFF.

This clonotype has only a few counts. The CDR3 nucleotides read TGTGCCAGCTCACCGGACCGGAGGCTCTACGAGCAGTACTTC. This encodes CASSPDRRLYEQYF. The chain links TRBV18 to TRBJ2-7; the D gene is possibly TRBD2 (5 bases). This CDR3 has 14 residues. Trimming shortened V by 3 bases and J by 3 bases, and 12 bases separated the two germline ends. The germline V gene encodes CDR1 KGHSH and CDR2 LQKENI. The full variable domain, completed using reference TRBV18 and TRBJ2-7, is NAGVMQNPRHLVRRRGQEARLRCSPMKGHSHVYWYRQLPEEGLKFMVYLQKENIIDESGMPKERFSAEFPKEGPSILRIQQVVRGDSAAYFCASSPDRRLYEQYFGPGTRLTVT.

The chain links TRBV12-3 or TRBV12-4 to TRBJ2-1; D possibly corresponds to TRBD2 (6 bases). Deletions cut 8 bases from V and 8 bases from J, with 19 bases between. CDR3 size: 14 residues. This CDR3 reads CASRGGAGIDEQFF. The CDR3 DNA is TGTGCCAGCCGGGGCGGGGCGGGAATCGATGAGCAGTTCTTC.

The CDR3 spells CSARVASGRASEQFF. Written as DNA, the CDR3 is TGCAGTGCTAGAGTGGCTAGCGGGAGGGCCAGTGAGCAGTTCTTC. The chain links TRBV20-1 to TRBJ2-1; 12 positions match TRBD2. Germline-derived CDR1 and CDR2 are DFQATT and SNEGSKA (reference sequence). The J segment lost 9 bases and the V segment lost 1 base, leaving 7 bases of the junction unmatched. This CDR3 comprises 15 residues.

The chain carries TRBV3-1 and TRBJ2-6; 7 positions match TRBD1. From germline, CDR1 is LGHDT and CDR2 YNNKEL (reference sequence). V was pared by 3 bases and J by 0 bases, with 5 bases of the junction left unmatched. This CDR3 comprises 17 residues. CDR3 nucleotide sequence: TGTGCCAGCAGCCAGGGGGACAGATACTCTGGGGCCAACGTCCTGACTTTC. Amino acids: CASSQGDRYSGANVLTF.

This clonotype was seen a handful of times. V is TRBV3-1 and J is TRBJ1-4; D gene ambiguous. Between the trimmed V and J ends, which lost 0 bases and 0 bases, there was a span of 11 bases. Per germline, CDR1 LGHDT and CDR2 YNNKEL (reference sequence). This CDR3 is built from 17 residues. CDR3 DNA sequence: TGTGCCAGCAGCCAAGAATACGTAGGTACAACTAATGAAAAACTGTTTTTT. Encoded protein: CASSQEYVGTTNEKLFF.

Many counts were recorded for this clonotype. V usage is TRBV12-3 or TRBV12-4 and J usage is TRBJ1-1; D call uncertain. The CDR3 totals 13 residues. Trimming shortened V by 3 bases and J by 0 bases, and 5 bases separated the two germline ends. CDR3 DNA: TGTGCCAGCAGTTTCGGACTGAACACTGAAGCTTTCTTT. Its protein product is CASSFGLNTEAFF.

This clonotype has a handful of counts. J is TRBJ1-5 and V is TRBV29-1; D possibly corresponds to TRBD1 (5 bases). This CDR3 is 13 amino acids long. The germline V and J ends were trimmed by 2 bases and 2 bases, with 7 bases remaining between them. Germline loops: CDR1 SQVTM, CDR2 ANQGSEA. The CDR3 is CSVEQGGNQPQHF. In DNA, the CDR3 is TGCAGCGTTGAACAGGGTGGCAATCAGCCCCAGCATTTT.

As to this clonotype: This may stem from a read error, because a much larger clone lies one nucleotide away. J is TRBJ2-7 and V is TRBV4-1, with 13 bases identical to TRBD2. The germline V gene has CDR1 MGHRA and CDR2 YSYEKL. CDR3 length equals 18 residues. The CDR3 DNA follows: TGCGCCAGCAACCAAGATCCGTGGGGACTAGCGGGGTCCTACGAGCAGTACTTC. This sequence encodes CASNQDPWGLAGSYEQYF.

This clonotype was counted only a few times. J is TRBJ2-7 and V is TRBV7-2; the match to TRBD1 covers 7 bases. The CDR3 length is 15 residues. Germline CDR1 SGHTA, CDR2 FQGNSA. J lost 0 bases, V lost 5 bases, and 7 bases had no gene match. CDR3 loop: CASSTYRDSSYEQYF. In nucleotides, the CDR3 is TGTGCCAGCAGCACATACCGGGACAGCTCCTACGAGCAGTACTTC.

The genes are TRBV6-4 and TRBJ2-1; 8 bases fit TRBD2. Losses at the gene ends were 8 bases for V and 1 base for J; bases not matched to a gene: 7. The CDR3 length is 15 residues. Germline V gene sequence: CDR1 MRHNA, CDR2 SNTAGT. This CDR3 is CASRRAGDSYNEQFF. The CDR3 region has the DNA TGTGCCAGCCGGAGAGCGGGAGATTCCTACAATGAGCAGTTCTTC.

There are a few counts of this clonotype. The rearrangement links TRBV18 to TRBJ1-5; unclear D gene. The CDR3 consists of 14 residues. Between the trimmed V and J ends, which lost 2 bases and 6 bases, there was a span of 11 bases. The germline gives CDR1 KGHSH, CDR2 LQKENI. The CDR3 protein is CASSPSPGFQPQHF. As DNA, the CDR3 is TGTGCCAGCTCACCATCCCCGGGGTTTCAGCCCCAGCATTTT.

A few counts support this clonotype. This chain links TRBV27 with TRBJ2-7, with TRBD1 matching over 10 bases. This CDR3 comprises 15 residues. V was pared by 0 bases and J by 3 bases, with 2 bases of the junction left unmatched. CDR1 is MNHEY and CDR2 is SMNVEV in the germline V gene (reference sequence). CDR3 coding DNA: TGTGCCAGCAGTTTATCGGGGGACAGGGGCTACGAGCAGTACTTC. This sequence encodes CASSLSGDRGYEQYF.

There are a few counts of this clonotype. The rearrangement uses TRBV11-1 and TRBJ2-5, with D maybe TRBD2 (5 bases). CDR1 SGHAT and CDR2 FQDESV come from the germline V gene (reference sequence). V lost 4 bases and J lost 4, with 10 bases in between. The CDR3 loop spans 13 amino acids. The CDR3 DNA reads TGTGCCAGCAGCTCCCGGCGGGCAGAGACCCAGTACTTC. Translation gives CASSSRRAETQYF.

CDR3 residues: CASSQDTTRGYQPQHF. The CDR3 DNA follows: TGCGCCAGCAGCCAAGATACAACACGGGGGTATCAGCCCCAGCATTTT. J is TRBJ1-5 and V is TRBV4-1; D is perhaps TRBD1 (5 bases). Deletions cut 0 bases from V and 5 bases from J, with 14 bases between. Germline values: CDR1 MGHRA, CDR2 YSYEKL. The CDR3 is 16 amino acids.

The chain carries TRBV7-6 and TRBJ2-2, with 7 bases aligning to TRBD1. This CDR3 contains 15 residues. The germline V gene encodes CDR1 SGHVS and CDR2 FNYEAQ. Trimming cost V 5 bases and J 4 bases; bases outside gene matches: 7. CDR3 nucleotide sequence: TGTGCCAGCAGCCCGGCGACAGGGTCCACCGGGGAGCTGTTTTTT. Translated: CASSPATGSTGELFF.